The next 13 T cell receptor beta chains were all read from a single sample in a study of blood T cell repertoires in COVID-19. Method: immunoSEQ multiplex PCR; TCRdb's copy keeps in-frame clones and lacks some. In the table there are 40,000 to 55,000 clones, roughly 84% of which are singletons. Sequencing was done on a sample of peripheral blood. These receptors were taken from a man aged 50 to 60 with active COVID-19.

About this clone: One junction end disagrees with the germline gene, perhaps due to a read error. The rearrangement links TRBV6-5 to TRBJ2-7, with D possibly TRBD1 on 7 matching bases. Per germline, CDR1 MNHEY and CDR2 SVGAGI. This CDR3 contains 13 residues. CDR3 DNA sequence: TGTGCCAGCAATTACGCAGGGGGGTACGAGCAGTACTTC. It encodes CASNYAGGYEQYF.

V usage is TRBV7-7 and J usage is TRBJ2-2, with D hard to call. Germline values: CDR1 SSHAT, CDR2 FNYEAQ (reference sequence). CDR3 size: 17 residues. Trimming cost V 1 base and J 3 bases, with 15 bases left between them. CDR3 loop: CASSLELVSVDTGELFF. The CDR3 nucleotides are TGTGCCAGCAGCTTAGAATTGGTCAGTGTCGACACCGGGGAGCTGTTTTTT.

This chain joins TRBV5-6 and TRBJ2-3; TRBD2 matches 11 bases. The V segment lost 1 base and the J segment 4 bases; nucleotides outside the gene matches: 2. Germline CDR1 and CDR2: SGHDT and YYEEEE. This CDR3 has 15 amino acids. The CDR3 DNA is TGTGCCAGCAGCTTGATAGCGGGGGGGCCAGATACGCAGTATTTT. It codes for CASSLIAGGPDTQYF.

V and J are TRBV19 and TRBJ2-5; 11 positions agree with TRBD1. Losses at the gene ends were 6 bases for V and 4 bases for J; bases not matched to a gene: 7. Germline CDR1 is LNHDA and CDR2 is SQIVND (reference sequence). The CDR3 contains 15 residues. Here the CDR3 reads CASSTGTGGGETQYF. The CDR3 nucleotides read TGTGCCAGTAGCACCGGGACAGGGGGAGGAGAGACCCAGTACTTC.

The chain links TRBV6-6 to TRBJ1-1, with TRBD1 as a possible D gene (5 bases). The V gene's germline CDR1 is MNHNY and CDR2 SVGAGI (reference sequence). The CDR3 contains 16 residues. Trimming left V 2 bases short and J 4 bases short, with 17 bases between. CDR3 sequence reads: CASSYPSTGGGTEAFF. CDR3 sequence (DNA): TGTGCCAGCAGTTACCCGTCAACGGGGGGGGGCACTGAAGCTTTCTTT.

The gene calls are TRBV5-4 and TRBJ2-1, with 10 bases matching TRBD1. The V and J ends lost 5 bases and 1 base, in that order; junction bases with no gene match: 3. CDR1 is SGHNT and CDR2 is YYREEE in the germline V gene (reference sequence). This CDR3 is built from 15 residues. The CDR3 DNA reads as TGTGCCAGCAGACCGGACAGGGGGTCCTACAATGAGCAGTTCTTC. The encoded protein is CASRPDRGSYNEQFF.

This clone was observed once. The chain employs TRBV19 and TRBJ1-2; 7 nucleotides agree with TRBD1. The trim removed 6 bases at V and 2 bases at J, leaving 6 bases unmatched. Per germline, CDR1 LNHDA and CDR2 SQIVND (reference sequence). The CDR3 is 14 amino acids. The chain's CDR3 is CASSRQGTNYGYTF. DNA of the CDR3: TGTGCCAGTAGCCGACAGGGAACCAACTATGGCTACACCTTC. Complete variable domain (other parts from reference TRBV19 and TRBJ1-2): DGGITQSPKYLFRKEGQNVTLSCEQNLNHDAMYWYRQDPGQGLRLIYYSQIVNDFQKGDIAEGYSVSREKKESFPLTVTSAQKNPTAFYLCASSRQGTNYGYTFGSGTRLTVV.

Here the CDR3 reads CASEAQGVYNEQFF. CDR3 bases: TGTGCCAGCGAAGCCCAAGGGGTCTACAATGAGCAGTTCTTC. This sequence joins TRBV6-6 and TRBJ2-1; weak D call: TRBD1 (5 bases). V lost 8 bases to trimming and J lost 3 bases, with 14 bases between them. Germline values: CDR1 MNHNY, CDR2 SVGAGI (reference sequence). The CDR3 spans 14 residues.

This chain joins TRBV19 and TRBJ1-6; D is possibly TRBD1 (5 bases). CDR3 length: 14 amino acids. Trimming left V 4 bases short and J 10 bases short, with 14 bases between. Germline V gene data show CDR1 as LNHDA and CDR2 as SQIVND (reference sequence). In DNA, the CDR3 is TGTGCCAGTAGTACGGGGGAGTTTCGGTCACCCCTCCACTTT. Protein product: CASSTGEFRSPLHF.

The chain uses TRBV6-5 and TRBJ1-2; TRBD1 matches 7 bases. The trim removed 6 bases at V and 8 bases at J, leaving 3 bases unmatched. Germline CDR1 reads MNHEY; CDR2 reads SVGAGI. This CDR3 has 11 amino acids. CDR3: CASSDRVGYTF. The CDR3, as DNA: TGTGCCAGCAGCGACAGGGTCGGCTACACCTTC.

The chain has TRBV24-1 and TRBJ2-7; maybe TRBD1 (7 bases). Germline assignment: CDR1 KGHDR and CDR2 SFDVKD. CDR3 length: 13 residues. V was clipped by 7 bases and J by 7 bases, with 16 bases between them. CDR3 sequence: CATSPGGSGEQYF. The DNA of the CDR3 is TGTGCCACCAGCCCAGGGGGGTCTGGGGAGCAGTACTTC.

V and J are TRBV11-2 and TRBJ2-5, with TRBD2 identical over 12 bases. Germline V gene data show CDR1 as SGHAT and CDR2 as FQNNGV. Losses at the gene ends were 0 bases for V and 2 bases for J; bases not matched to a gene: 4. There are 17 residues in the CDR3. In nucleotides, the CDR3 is TGTGCCAGCAGCTTAGACGGACTAGCGGGGAGGCAAGAGACCCAGTACTTC. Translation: CASSLDGLAGRQETQYF.

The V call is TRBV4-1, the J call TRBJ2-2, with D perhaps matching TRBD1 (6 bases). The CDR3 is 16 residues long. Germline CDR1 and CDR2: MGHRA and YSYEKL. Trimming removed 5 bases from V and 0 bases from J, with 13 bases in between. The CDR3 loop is CASSYIRQANTGELFF. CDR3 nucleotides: TGCGCCAGCAGCTATATACGACAGGCGAACACCGGGGAGCTGTTTTTT.